This TCR beta chain originates from a study of human T cells and chemical hapten exposure. Germline CDR1 reads SGHDN; CDR2 reads FVKESK. V shed 4 bases and J shed 2 bases, with 15 bases lying between them. The CDR3 covers 15 residues. A single record per CDR3 protein comes from TCRdb applying MiXCR to the RACE reads. This sample has about 110,000 distinct CDR3 sequences; 9.2% occur once, and the top ten carry approximately 3%. The time point: patch test 2, 6 weeks after DPC sensitization. Treatment specified: therapeutic diphenylcyclopropenone sensitization with weekly scalp DPC. Sequenced here: whole blood, sampled in connection with sensitization to the hapten diphenylcyclopropenone (DPC). The rearrangement uses TRBV14 and TRBJ2-7; D gene uncertain. The receptor was derived from a woman in her forties with alopecia areata. Some clones in this sample may be carry-over from other donors' samples. The CDR3 bases are TGTGCCAGCAGCCGCGGTATGGGCGGTGCCTACGAGCAGTACTTC. This translates into CASSRGMGGAYEQYF.